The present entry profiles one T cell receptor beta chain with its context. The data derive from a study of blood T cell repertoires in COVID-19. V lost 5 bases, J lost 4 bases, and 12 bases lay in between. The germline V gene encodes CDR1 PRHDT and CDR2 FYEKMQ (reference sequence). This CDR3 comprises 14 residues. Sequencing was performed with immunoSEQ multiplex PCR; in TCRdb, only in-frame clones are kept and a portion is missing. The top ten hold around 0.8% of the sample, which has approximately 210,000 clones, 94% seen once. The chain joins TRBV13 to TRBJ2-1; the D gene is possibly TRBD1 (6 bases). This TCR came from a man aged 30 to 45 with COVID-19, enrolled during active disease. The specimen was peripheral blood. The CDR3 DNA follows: TGTGCCAGCAGCACCACAGGGATGTACAATGAGCAGTTCTTC. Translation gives CASSTTGMYNEQFF.